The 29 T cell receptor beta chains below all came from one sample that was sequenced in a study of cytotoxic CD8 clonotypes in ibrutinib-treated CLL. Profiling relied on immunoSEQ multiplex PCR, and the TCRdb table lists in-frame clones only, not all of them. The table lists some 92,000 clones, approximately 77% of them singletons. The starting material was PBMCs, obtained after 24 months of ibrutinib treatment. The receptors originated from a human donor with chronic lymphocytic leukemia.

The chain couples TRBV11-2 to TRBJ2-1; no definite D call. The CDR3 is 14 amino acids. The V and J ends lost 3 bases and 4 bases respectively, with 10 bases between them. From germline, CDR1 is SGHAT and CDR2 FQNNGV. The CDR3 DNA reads TGTGCCAGCAGCTTGGTCGCCAGATACAATGAGCAGTTCTTC. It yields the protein CASSLVARYNEQFF.

The CDR3 bases are TGTGCCAGCAGCACAAGCGGGGGGCAGAATGAAAAACTGTTTTTT. It is translated as CASSTSGGQNEKLFF. This chain links TRBV5-4 with TRBJ1-4; D is perhaps TRBD1 (6 bases). Germline V lookup: CDR1 SGHNT, CDR2 YYREEE (reference sequence). This CDR3 region has 15 residues. V lost 4 bases to trimming and J lost 5 bases, with 15 bases between them.

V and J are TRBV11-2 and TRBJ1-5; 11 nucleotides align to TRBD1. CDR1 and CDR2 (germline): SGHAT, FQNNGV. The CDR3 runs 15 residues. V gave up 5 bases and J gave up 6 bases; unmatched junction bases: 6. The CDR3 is CASSPDRGLVQPQHF. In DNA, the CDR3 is TGTGCCAGCAGCCCGGACAGGGGGCTGGTTCAGCCCCAGCATTTT.

CDR3 residues: CAWSVMGAELNYGYTF. For the CDR3, the DNA is TGTGCCTGGAGTGTAATGGGGGCAGAGCTTAACTATGGCTACACCTTC. This chain uses TRBV30 with TRBJ1-2, with D possibly being TRBD1 (6 bases). In germline, CDR1 is GTSNPN, CDR2 SVGIG (reference sequence). The CDR3 consists of 16 residues. The germline V and J ends were trimmed by 0 bases and 1 base, with 15 bases remaining between them.

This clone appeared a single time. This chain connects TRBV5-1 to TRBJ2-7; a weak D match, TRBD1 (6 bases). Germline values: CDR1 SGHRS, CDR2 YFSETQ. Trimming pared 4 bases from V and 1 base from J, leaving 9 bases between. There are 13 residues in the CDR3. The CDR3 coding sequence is TGCGCCAGCAGCCCCGACAGGTCCTACGAGCAGTACTTC. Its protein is CASSPDRSYEQYF.

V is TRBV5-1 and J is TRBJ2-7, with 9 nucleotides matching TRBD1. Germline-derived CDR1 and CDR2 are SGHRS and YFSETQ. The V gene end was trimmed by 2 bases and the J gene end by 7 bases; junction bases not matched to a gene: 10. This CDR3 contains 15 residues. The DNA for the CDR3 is TGCGCCAGCAGCTTACTGGACAGGGGTTTTAGGGAGCAGTACTTC. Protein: CASSLLDRGFREQYF.

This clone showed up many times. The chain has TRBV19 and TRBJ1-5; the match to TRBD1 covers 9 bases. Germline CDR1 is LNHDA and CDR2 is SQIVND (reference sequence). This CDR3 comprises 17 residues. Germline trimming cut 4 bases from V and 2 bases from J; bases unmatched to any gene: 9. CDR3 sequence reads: CASSTTGTGTGNQPQHF. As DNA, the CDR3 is TGTGCCAGTAGTACCACCGGGACAGGGACGGGCAATCAGCCCCAGCATTTT. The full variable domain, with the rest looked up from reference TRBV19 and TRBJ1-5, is DGGITQSPKYLFRKEGQNVTLSCEQNLNHDAMYWYRQDPGQGLRLIYYSQIVNDFQKGDIAEGYSVSREKKESFPLTVTSAQKNPTAFYLCASSTTGTGTGNQPQHFGDGTRLSIL.

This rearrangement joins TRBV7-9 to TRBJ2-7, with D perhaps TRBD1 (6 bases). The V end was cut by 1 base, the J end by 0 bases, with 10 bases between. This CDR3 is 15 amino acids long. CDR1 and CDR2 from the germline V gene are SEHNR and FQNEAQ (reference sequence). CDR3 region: CASSLVRDNSYEQYF. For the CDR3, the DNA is TGTGCCAGCAGCTTAGTCAGGGACAACTCCTACGAGCAGTACTTC.

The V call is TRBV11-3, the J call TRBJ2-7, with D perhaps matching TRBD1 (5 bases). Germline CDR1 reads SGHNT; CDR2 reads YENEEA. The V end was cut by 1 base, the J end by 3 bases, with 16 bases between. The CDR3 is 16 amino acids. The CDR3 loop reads CASSLVGLRPNYEQYF. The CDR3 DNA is TGTGCCAGCAGCTTAGTGGGGCTAAGACCCAACTACGAGCAGTACTTC.

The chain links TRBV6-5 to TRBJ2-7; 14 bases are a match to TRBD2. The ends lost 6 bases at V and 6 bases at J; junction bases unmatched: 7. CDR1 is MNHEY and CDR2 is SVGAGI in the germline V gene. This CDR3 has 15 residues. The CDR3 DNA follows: TGTGCCAGCAGAGTGACTAGCGGGGGGGCTTCCGAGCAGTACTTC. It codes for CASRVTSGGASEQYF.

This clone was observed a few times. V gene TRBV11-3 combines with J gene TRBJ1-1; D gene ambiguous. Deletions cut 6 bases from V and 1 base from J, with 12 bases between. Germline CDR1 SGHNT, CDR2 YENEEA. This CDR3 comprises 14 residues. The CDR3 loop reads CASSGGLSNTEAFF. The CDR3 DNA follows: TGTGCCAGCAGTGGCGGGCTTTCGAACACTGAAGCTTTCTTT. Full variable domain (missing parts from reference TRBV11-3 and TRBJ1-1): EAGVVQSPRYKIIEKKQPVAFWCNPISGHNTLYWYLQNLGQGPELLIRYENEEAVDDSQLPKDRFSAERLKGVDSTLKIQPAELGDSAVYLCASSGGLSNTEAFFGQGTRLTVV.

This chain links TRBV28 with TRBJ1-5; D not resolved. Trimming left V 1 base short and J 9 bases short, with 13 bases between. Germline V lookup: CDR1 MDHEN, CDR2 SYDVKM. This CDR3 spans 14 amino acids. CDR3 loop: CASSLSGSEGPQHF. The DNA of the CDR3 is TGTGCCAGCAGTTTATCCGGGTCAGAAGGGCCCCAGCATTTT.

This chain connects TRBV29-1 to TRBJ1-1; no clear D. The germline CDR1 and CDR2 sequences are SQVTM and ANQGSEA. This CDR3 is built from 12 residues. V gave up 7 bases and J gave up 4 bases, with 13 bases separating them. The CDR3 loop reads CSGTPESTEAFF. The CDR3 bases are TGCAGCGGCACTCCCGAGAGCACTGAAGCTTTCTTT.

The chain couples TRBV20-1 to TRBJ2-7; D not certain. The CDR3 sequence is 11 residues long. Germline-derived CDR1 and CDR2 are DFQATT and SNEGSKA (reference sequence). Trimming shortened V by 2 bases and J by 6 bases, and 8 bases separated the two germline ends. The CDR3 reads CSARTKREQYF. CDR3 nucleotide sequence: TGCAGTGCTAGAACCAAGCGCGAGCAGTACTTC.

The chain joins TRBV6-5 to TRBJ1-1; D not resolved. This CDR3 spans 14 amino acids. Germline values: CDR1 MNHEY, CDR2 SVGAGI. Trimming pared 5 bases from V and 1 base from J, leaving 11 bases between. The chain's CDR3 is CASSLHLGNTEAFF. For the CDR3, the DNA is TGTGCCAGCAGTCTACACCTGGGGAACACTGAAGCTTTCTTT.

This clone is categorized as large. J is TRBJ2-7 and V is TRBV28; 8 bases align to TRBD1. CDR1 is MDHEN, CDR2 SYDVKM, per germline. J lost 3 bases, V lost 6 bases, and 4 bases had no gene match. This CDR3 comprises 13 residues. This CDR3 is CASRTGQGYEQYF. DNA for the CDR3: TGTGCCAGCAGGACCGGACAGGGCTACGAGCAGTACTTC.

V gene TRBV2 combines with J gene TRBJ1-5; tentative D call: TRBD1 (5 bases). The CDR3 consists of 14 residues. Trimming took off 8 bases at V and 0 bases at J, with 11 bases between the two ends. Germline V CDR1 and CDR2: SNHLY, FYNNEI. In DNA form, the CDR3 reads TGTGCCAGCCAACCAGGGAATAGCAATCAGCCCCAGCATTTT. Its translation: CASQPGNSNQPQHF. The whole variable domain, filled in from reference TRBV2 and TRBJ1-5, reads EPEVTQTPSHQVTQMGQEVILRCVPISNHLYFYWYRQILGQKVEFLVSFYNNEISEKSEIFDDQFSVERPDGSNFTLKIRSTKLEDSAMYFCASQPGNSNQPQHFGDGTRLSIL.

CDR3 coding DNA: TGTGCCAGCAGTGGCCCCTCGTCCTCCTACGAGCAGTACTTC. Translated, it gives CASSGPSSSYEQYF. This chain links TRBV25-1 with TRBJ2-7, with D uncertain. The germline gives CDR1 MGHDK, CDR2 SYGVNS. V lost 4 bases and J 0 bases, leaving 10 bases between the germline ends. CDR3 length: 14 amino acids.

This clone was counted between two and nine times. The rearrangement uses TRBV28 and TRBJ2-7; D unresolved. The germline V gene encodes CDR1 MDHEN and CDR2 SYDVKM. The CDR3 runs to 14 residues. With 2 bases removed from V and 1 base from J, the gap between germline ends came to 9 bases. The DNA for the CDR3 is TGTGCCAGCAGTTTAAATCAGGTATCCTACGAGCAGTACTTC. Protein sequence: CASSLNQVSYEQYF.

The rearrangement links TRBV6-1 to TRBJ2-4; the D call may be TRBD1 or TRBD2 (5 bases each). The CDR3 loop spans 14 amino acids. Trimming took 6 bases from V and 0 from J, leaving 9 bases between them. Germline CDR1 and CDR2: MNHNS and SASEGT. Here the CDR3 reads CASSDGGAKNIQYF. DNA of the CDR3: TGTGCCAGCAGCGATGGGGGAGCCAAAAACATTCAGTACTTC.

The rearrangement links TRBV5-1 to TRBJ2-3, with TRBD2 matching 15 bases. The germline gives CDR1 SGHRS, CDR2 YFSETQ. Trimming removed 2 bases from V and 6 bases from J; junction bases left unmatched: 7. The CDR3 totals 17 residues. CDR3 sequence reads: CASSLGLAGGQLDTQYF. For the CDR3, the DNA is TGCGCCAGCAGCTTAGGACTAGCGGGGGGGCAATTGGATACGCAGTATTTT.

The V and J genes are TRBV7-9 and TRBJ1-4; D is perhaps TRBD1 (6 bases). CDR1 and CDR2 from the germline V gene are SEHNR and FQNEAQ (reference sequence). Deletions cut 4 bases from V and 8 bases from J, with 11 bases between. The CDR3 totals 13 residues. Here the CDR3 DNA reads TGTGCCAGCAGCTCGACAGGAAGAGAAAAACTGTTTTTT. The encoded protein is CASSSTGREKLFF. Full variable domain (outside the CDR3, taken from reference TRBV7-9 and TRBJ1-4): DTGVSQNPRHKITKRGQNVTFRCDPISEHNRLYWYRQTLGQGPEFLTYFQNEAQLEKSRLLSDRFSAERPKGSFSTLEIQRTEQGDSAMYLCASSSTGREKLFFGSGTQLSVL.

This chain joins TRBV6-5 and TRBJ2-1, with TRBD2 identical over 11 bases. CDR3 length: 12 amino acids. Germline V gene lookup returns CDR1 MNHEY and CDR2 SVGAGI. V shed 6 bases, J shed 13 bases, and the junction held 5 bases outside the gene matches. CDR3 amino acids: CASSPTSGSQFF. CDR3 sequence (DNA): TGTGCCAGCAGCCCTACTAGCGGGAGTCAGTTCTTC.

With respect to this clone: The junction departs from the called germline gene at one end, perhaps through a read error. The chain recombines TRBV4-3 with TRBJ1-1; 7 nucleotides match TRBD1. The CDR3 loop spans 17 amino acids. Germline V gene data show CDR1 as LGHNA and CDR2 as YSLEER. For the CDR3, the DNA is TGCGCCGGCAGCCAAGTAGGCAGGGGGTGGACGGACACTGAAGCTTTCTTT. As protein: CAGSQVGRGWTDTEAFF.

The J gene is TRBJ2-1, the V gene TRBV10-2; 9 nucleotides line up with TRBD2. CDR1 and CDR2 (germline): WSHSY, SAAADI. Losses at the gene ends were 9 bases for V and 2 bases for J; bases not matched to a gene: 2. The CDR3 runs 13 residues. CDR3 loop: CASSSGTYNEQFF. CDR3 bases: TGCGCCAGTTCTAGCGGGACCTACAATGAGCAGTTCTTC.

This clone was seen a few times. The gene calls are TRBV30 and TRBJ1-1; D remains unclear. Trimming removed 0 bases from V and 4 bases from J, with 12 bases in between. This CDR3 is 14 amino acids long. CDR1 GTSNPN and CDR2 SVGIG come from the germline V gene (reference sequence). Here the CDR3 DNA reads TGTGCCTGGAGTGTACAGCCGGAGACCACTGAAGCTTTCTTT. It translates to CAWSVQPETTEAFF.

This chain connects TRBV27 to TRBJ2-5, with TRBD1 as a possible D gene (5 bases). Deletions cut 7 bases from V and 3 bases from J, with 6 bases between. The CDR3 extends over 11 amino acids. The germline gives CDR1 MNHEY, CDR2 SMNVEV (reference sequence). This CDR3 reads CASKGKETQYF. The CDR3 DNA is TGTGCCAGCAAGGGGAAAGAGACCCAGTACTTC.

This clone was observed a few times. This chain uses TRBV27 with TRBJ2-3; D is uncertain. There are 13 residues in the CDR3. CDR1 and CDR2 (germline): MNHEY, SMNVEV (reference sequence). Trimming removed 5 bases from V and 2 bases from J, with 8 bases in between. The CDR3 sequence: CASSGRVTDTQYF. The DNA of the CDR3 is TGTGCCAGCAGTGGACGGGTCACAGATACGCAGTATTTT.

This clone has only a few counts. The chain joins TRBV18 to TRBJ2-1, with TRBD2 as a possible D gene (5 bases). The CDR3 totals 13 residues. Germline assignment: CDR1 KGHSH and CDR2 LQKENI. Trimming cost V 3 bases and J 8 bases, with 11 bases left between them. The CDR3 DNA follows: TGTGCCAGCTCACCCGGGATTAAGGATGAGCAGTTCTTC. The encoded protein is CASSPGIKDEQFF. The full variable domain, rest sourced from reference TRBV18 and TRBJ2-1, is NAGVMQNPRHLVRRRGQEARLRCSPMKGHSHVYWYRQLPEEGLKFMVYLQKENIIDESGMPKERFSAEFPKEGPSILRIQQVVRGDSAAYFCASSPGIKDEQFFGPGTRLTVL.